The 31 T cell receptor beta chains below were found in one sample sequenced in a study of blood T cell repertoires in COVID-19 (dated by TCRdb to the early 2020s). Receptor amplification or capture employed the immunoSEQ multiplex PCR assay. As stored in TCRdb, this immuneACCESS dataset retains in-frame rearrangements with V and J assigned. A fraction of the clones does not appear; measured against another copy, unresolved V genes explain less than half of the discrepancy, and the remainder lacks a known reason. The sample data list 250,000 to 300,000 clones, and roughly 87% of these were observed just once. The ten largest clones take up about 2.2% of the sample. Sequencing used peripheral blood. The receptors derive from a woman aged 50 to 60 who had recovered from COVID-19.

V is TRBV29-1 and J is TRBJ1-5, with D unclear. CDR1 and CDR2 (germline): SQVTM, ANQGSEA. The CDR3 spans 11 residues. Trimming removed 8 bases at V and 1 base at J, with 6 bases between. The CDR3 DNA reads as TGCAGCCAACTAAGCAATCAGCCCCAGCATTTT. Translating gives CSQLSNQPQHF.

The chain carries TRBV4-1 and TRBJ2-3; 8 positions agree with TRBD2. V was clipped by 0 bases and J by 6 bases; unmatched bases: 11. CDR1 is MGHRA, CDR2 YSYEKL, per germline. This CDR3 region has 17 residues. This CDR3 reads CASSQEGVSGNADTQYF. Written as DNA, the CDR3 is TGCGCCAGCAGCCAAGAGGGAGTTAGCGGGAATGCGGATACGCAGTATTTT.

This chain links TRBV7-8 with TRBJ2-3, with D hard to call. Germline CDR1 is SGHVS and CDR2 is FQNEAQ. V lost 1 base and J lost 4, with 9 bases in between. There are 14 residues in the CDR3. The CDR3 is CASSLGPNPDTQYF. In nucleotides, the CDR3 is TGTGCCAGCAGCTTAGGGCCGAACCCAGATACGCAGTATTTT.

The chain employs TRBV15 and TRBJ2-5, with D uncertain. The CDR3 length is 14 residues. Germline V gene lookup returns CDR1 LNHNV and CDR2 YYDKDF (reference sequence). The V end lost 1 base, the J end lost 4 bases, and 10 bases lay between the germline ends. The DNA for the CDR3 is TGTGCCACCAGCAGAGCAAATTTCGGAGAGACCCAGTACTTC. Translating gives CATSRANFGETQYF.

The chain recombines TRBV9 with TRBJ2-5; D gene ambiguous. In germline, CDR1 is SGDLS, CDR2 YYNGEE. Trimming pared 4 bases from V and 0 bases from J, leaving 4 bases between. The CDR3 loop spans 12 amino acids. The CDR3 sequence is CASSPNQETQYF. The CDR3 DNA is TGTGCCAGCAGCCCAAACCAAGAGACCCAGTACTTC.

CDR3 in amino acids: CASSPRFGPDTQYF. CDR3 DNA: TGTGCCAGCTCACCCCGGTTTGGGCCAGATACGCAGTATTTT. This rearrangement joins TRBV18 to TRBJ2-3; D gene uncertain. Looked up from germline, CDR1 is KGHSH and CDR2 is LQKENI. Trimming took 3 bases from V and 4 from J, leaving 11 bases between them. CDR3 size: 14 residues.

This chain connects TRBV6-6 to TRBJ1-1; TRBD1 agrees at 8 bases. The J segment lost 6 bases and the V segment lost 6 bases, leaving 9 bases of the junction unmatched. Per germline, CDR1 MNHNY and CDR2 SVGAGI (reference sequence). This CDR3 spans 14 amino acids. The CDR3 loop is CASRDRAVGAEAFF. The CDR3 DNA follows: TGTGCCAGCAGGGACAGGGCGGTTGGTGCTGAAGCTTTCTTT.

V usage is TRBV7-3 and J usage is TRBJ2-7; 13 bases fit TRBD2. The CDR3 is 21 amino acids. Germline CDR1 is SGHTA and CDR2 is FQGTGA. V was clipped by 5 bases and J by 3 bases; unmatched bases: 22. CDR3 amino acids: CASSPGPPGLAGLKRGYEQYF. The DNA for the CDR3 is TGTGCCAGCAGCCCCGGGCCCCCGGGACTAGCGGGATTAAAACGGGGCTACGAGCAGTACTTC.

The rearrangement joins TRBV7-8 to TRBJ2-3; no definite D call. Trimming pared 5 bases from V and 6 bases from J, leaving 9 bases between. This CDR3 region has 12 residues. Germline CDR1 SGHVS, CDR2 FQNEAQ. The CDR3 nucleotides are TGTGCCAGCAGCCTAACTCGCGATACGCAGTATTTT. This encodes CASSLTRDTQYF.

This clone was detected only once. The V gene is TRBV14, the J gene TRBJ2-1; 7 bases are a match to TRBD2. From germline, CDR1 is SGHDN and CDR2 FVKESK. J lost 6 bases, V lost 3 bases, and 8 bases had no gene match. CDR3 length equals 15 residues. CDR3 sequence: CASSQSGGSGNEQFF. The DNA for the CDR3 is TGTGCCAGCAGCCAGTCGGGGGGTTCGGGCAATGAGCAGTTCTTC.

The V gene is TRBV24-1, the J gene TRBJ1-5; 8 bases line up with TRBD1. This CDR3 has 17 residues. Looked up from germline, CDR1 is KGHDR and CDR2 is SFDVKD. With V trimmed by 0 bases and J by 1 base, 4 bases remained unmatched. This CDR3 reads CATSDLRTGTSNQPQHF. DNA of the CDR3: TGTGCCACCAGTGATTTGAGGACAGGGACGAGCAATCAGCCCCAGCATTTT.

In nucleotides, the CDR3 is TGTGCCACCAGCAGAGGATGGACTCGCACCGGGGAGCTGTTTTTT. It yields the protein CATSRGWTRTGELFF. The chain is built from TRBV15 and TRBJ2-2; maybe TRBD2 (5 bases). The germline V gene encodes CDR1 LNHNV and CDR2 YYDKDF (reference sequence). CDR3 length: 15 residues. Deletions cut 1 base from V and 4 bases from J, with 10 bases between.

The chain recombines TRBV5-5 with TRBJ2-3, with D possibly matching TRBD1 (5 bases). V was trimmed by 0 bases and J by 8 bases, leaving 7 bases between them. The CDR3 runs to 12 residues. In germline, CDR1 is SGHKS, CDR2 YYEKEE (reference sequence). The CDR3 loop is CASSLEGITQYF. CDR3 in DNA: TGTGCCAGCAGCTTGGAGGGGATTACGCAGTATTTT.

This clone has a single count. In DNA form, the CDR3 reads TGTGCCAGCAGTTATGACAGGGCGGATACGCAGTATTTT. Amino acids: CASSYDRADTQYF. V usage is TRBV6-2 or TRBV6-3 and J usage is TRBJ2-3; TRBD1 matches 7 bases. Germline values: CDR1 MNHEY, CDR2 SVGEGT. The CDR3 runs to 13 residues. Trimming at V came to 3 bases and at J to 6 bases, leaving 3 bases not matched to a gene.

The CDR3 DNA reads TGTGCCAGCAGCCTACAAGCATCTCCGGGACAGGGAGGAAACACCATATATTTT. Translated: CASSLQASPGQGGNTIYF. The rearrangement joins TRBV4-2 to TRBJ1-3; TRBD1 agrees at 9 bases. Germline V CDR1 and CDR2: LGHNA, YNFKEQ. V lost 4 bases and J lost 4; bases outside the gene matches: 14. This CDR3 region has 18 residues.

This clone was seen ten or more times. This chain links TRBV24-1 with TRBJ2-1, with 11 bases matching TRBD2. V lost 1 base to trimming and J lost 7 bases; unmatched junction nucleotides: 8. The CDR3 sequence is 17 residues long. The germline gives CDR1 KGHDR, CDR2 SFDVKD. CDR3 in amino acids: CATSDFTTSGRGNEQFF. The CDR3 DNA follows: TGTGCCACCAGTGATTTTACAACTAGCGGGAGAGGGAATGAGCAGTTCTTC.

The rearrangement uses TRBV6-2 or TRBV6-3 and TRBJ1-1; maybe TRBD1 (5 bases). The CDR3 extends over 12 amino acids. Per the germline V gene, CDR1 is MNHEY and CDR2 is SVGEGT. Trimming cost V 5 bases and J 4 bases, with 8 bases left between them. The CDR3 nucleotides are TGTGCCAGCAGTCCCACAGGCACTGAAGCTTTCTTT. The encoded protein is CASSPTGTEAFF.

This chain uses TRBV11-2 with TRBJ2-3, with TRBD2 matching over 7 bases. The CDR3 length is 16 residues. The J segment lost 0 bases and the V segment lost 1 base, leaving 4 bases of the junction unmatched. The germline V gene encodes CDR1 SGHAT and CDR2 FQNNGV. The CDR3 bases are TGTGCCAGCAGCTTAGTCGGCGGGAGAAGCACAGATACGCAGTATTTT. It yields the protein CASSLVGGRSTDTQYF.

The chain has TRBV5-1 and TRBJ1-3; D might be TRBD1 (5 bases). The CDR3 contains 13 residues. V was pared by 5 bases and J by 2 bases, with 8 bases between. Germline V gives CDR1 SGHRS, CDR2 YFSETQ. The CDR3 coding sequence is TGCGCCAGCAGTTGGGGCGCTGGAAACACCATATATTTT. Its protein is CASSWGAGNTIYF.

V gene TRBV19 combines with J gene TRBJ1-2; D is unclear. V lost 4 bases and J 5 bases, leaving 8 bases between the germline ends. Germline lookup yields CDR1 LNHDA and CDR2 SQIVND (reference sequence). The CDR3 has 12 residues. CDR3 DNA sequence: TGTGCCAGTAGTAAGAGGGAGTATGGCTACACCTTC. It is translated as CASSKREYGYTF. Variable domain in full (rest from reference TRBV19 and TRBJ1-2): DGGITQSPKYLFRKEGQNVTLSCEQNLNHDAMYWYRQDPGQGLRLIYYSQIVNDFQKGDIAEGYSVSREKKESFPLTVTSAQKNPTAFYLCASSKREYGYTFGSGTRLTVV.

For the CDR3, the DNA is TGCGCCAGCAGCGCGTCGCGCAATCAGCCCCAGCATTTT. Its translation is CASSASRNQPQHF. The chain has TRBV4-3 and TRBJ1-5; no firm D call. V lost 5 bases to trimming and J lost 2 bases, with 7 bases between them. Germline V gene sequence: CDR1 LGHNA, CDR2 YSLEER. CDR3 length: 13 amino acids.

The CDR3 reads CASSVRPGEWNEKLFF. CDR3 coding DNA: TGTGCCAGCAGCGTCCGCCCGGGGGAGTGGAATGAAAAACTGTTTTTT. The chain has TRBV7-9 and TRBJ1-4; weak D call: TRBD1 (5 bases). The CDR3 is made up of 16 amino acids. The germline V gene encodes CDR1 SEHNR and CDR2 FQNEAQ (reference sequence). The V and J ends lost 5 bases and 5 bases respectively, with 18 bases between them.

V is TRBV5-6 and J is TRBJ2-7, with 7 bases fitting TRBD2. In germline, CDR1 is SGHDT, CDR2 YYEEEE. J was trimmed by 3 bases and V by 4 bases; bases with no gene match: 10. The CDR3 extends over 15 amino acids. CDR3 nucleotides: TGTGCCAGCAGCGGGGGAGGGGTAGCATTCTACGAGCAGTACTTC. It specifies CASSGGGVAFYEQYF.

CDR3 nucleotides: TGCGCCAGCAGGCGGGGTTCCTACGAGCAGTACTTC. It encodes CASRRGSYEQYF. The chain joins TRBV5-1 to TRBJ2-7; D is possibly TRBD2 (6 bases). V was shortened by 5 bases and J by 1 base, with 7 bases between the two germline ends. The germline CDR1 and CDR2 sequences are SGHRS and YFSETQ. CDR3 length equals 12 residues.

The rearrangement joins TRBV5-4 to TRBJ1-2; D is unclear. The length of the CDR3 is 14 residues. The V gene lost 3 bases and the J gene lost 2 bases, with 11 bases spanning the gap. Germline CDR1 is SGHNT and CDR2 is YYREEE (reference sequence). The CDR3 DNA reads TGTGCCAGCAGCTCCGAGGCCAGAAACTATGGCTACACCTTC. As protein: CASSSEARNYGYTF.

In this sample, this clone turned up once. This chain connects TRBV12-3 or TRBV12-4 to TRBJ1-1; D unclear. This CDR3 is 13 amino acids long. V was clipped by 5 bases and J by 8 bases, with 15 bases between them. The CDR3 nucleotides read TGTGCCAGCAGTCGTAAAAACGAGTGGGAAGCTTTCTTT. This gives the protein CASSRKNEWEAFF.

The chain couples TRBV7-7 to TRBJ2-3; 13 bases align to TRBD2. CDR3 size: 15 residues. Germline V lookup: CDR1 SSHAT, CDR2 FNYEAQ (reference sequence). The CDR3 reads CATRGLAGGTDTQYF. The CDR3 DNA reads TGTGCTACCAGAGGACTAGCGGGGGGCACAGATACGCAGTATTTT.

The chain employs TRBV27 and TRBJ2-3; 7 nucleotides align to TRBD2. Germline CDR1 reads MNHEY; CDR2 reads SMNVEV (reference sequence). V was pared by 4 bases and J by 5 bases, with 12 bases of the junction left unmatched. This CDR3 comprises 16 residues. CDR3 bases: TGTGCCAGCAGTTCTCTAACGGGACTAAATAGAGATACGCAGTATTTT. It codes for CASSSLTGLNRDTQYF.

The chain carries TRBV18 and TRBJ1-1; no definite D call. V was clipped by 4 bases and J by 4 bases, with 13 bases between them. The CDR3 spans 14 residues. The germline V gene encodes CDR1 KGHSH and CDR2 LQKENI. CDR3 in amino acids: CASSRERRGTEAFF. DNA for the CDR3: TGTGCCAGCTCACGGGAGCGTAGAGGCACTGAAGCTTTCTTT.

The CDR3 spells CASSQEIPLAAPYNEQFF. Written as DNA, the CDR3 is TGTGCCAGCAGCCAAGAAATCCCCCTAGCGGCACCCTACAATGAGCAGTTCTTC. This chain connects TRBV4-2 to TRBJ2-1; 7 bases are shared with TRBD2. The CDR3 covers 18 residues. With 0 bases clipped from V and 2 bases from J, the junction kept 10 bases outside the gene matches. Germline CDR1 and CDR2: LGHNA and YNFKEQ.

This chain connects TRBV11-2 to TRBJ1-5; D remains unclear. The length of the CDR3 is 15 residues. V was shortened by 1 base and J by 0 bases, with 7 bases between the two germline ends. The V gene's germline CDR1 is SGHAT and CDR2 FQNNGV. The CDR3 is CASSLAGTSNQPQHF. In nucleotides, the CDR3 is TGTGCCAGCAGCTTAGCAGGCACTAGCAATCAGCCCCAGCATTTT. Full variable domain (rest looked up from reference TRBV11-2 and TRBJ1-5): EAGVAQSPRYKIIEKRQSVAFWCNPISGHATLYWYQQILGQGPKLLIQFQNNGVVDDSQLPKDRFSAERLKGVDSTLKIQPAKLEDSAVYLCASSLAGTSNQPQHFGDGTRLSIL.